Following are 5 T cell receptor beta chains from one sample sequenced in a study of T cell repertoires in cytomegalovirus infection. TCRdb reprocessed the reads via MiXCR and lists one record per CDR3 protein. The sample includes under 800,000 distinct CDR3 sequences, roughly a quarter seen only once; the top ten take 6.5% to 10%. Material for sequencing was CD8+ T cells from PBMCs. The receptors stem from a human donor in good health (CMV status not recorded). Some clones in this sample may be carry-over from other donors' samples.

To note about this clonotype: No DNA is shown, since the ends of the CDR3 on it are uncertain; the CDR3 is the one TCRdb lists. The J gene is TRBJ2-5, the V gene TRBV7-6; the table gives TRBD2 as D, unverified against the DNA. The CDR3 has 14 amino acids, counting both end residues. Germline V CDR1 and CDR2: SGHVS, FNYEAQ. The chain's CDR3 is CASTDFGPEETQYF.

This clonotype was picked up a small number of times. The rearrangement links TRBV10-3 to TRBJ2-1; 7 bases match TRBD2. This CDR3 spans 18 amino acids. Germline trimming cut 3 bases from V and 0 bases from J; bases unmatched to any gene: 11. Germline V CDR1 and CDR2: ENHRY, SYGVKD. For the CDR3, the DNA is TGTGCCATCAGTGATCCCTTCGGCGGCGGGGGCTCCTACAATGAGCAGTTCTTC. Its protein product is CAISDPFGGGGSYNEQFF.

CDR3 sequence (DNA): TGCAGTGCTCCGAGCGGGAACGCCCGGGAGCAGTACTTC. Protein: CSAPSGNAREQYF. This chain uses TRBV20-1 with TRBJ2-7, with 7 bases identical to TRBD2. CDR3 length: 13 amino acids. Losses at the gene ends were 5 bases for V and 7 bases for J; bases not matched to a gene: 11. Germline CDR1 is DFQATT and CDR2 is SNEGSKA (reference sequence).

The chain has TRBV7-9 and TRBJ1-2, with 7 bases identical to TRBD1. Germline CDR1 is SEHNR and CDR2 is FQNEAQ (reference sequence). This CDR3 is 12 amino acids long. Unmatched junction bases numbered 6, after V lost 5 bases and J lost 9 bases. The CDR3 loop reads CASSGQEGSYTF. The CDR3 DNA follows: TGTGCCAGCAGCGGACAGGAGGGGAGCTACACCTTC. Combining the CDR3 with reference TRBV7-9 and TRBJ1-2 gives the whole variable domain DTGVSQNPRHKITKRGQNVTFRCDPISEHNRLYWYRQTLGQGPEFLTYFQNEAQLEKSRLLSDRFSAERPKGSFSTLEIQRTEQGDSAMYLCASSGQEGSYTFGSGTRLTVV.

The V and J genes are TRBV19 and TRBJ1-1, with 9 bases matching TRBD1. V gave up 1 base and J gave up 0 bases; unmatched junction bases: 3. In germline, CDR1 is LNHDA, CDR2 SQIVND (reference sequence). This CDR3 is built from 16 residues. CDR3 amino acids: CASSIGQGDMNTEAFF. Here the CDR3 DNA reads TGTGCCAGTAGTATAGGACAGGGGGATATGAACACTGAAGCTTTCTTT. Looking up the rest from reference TRBV19 and TRBJ1-1 gives the full variable domain: DGGITQSPKYLFRKEGQNVTLSCEQNLNHDAMYWYRQDPGQGLRLIYYSQIVNDFQKGDIAEGYSVSREKKESFPLTVTSAQKNPTAFYLCASSIGQGDMNTEAFFGQGTRLTVV.